The 5 T cell receptor beta chains presented below share a single source sample, sequenced in a study of T cell responses to AZD1222 COVID-19 vaccine. TCRdb's table, derived via immunoSEQ multiplex PCR, lists solely in-frame clones and lacks some. Its listing shows about 140,000 clones. Sample: peripheral blood. These receptors originate from an adult in good health.

CDR3 sequence (DNA): TGTGCCAGCAGTGACTTGGCAGGGAATTCACCCCTCCACTTT. Translated, it gives CASSDLAGNSPLHF. This chain joins TRBV6-4 and TRBJ1-6; TRBD1 is a possible D gene (5 bases). Trimming left V 1 base short and J 7 bases short, with 8 bases between. The CDR3 has 14 residues. CDR1 is MRHNA and CDR2 is SNTAGT in the germline V gene.

The V gene is TRBV19, the J gene TRBJ1-2; a weak D match, TRBD1 (6 bases). The ends were cut back, 3 bases at V and 5 bases at J, with 16 bases in the middle. Germline-derived CDR1 and CDR2 are LNHDA and SQIVND (reference sequence). The CDR3 has 15 amino acids. DNA of the CDR3: TGTGCCAGTAGTATGGGTAGGGGGTCTCGGTATGGCTACACCTTC. Amino acid sequence: CASSMGRGSRYGYTF.

The chain combines TRBV15 with TRBJ1-2, with TRBD1 matching 7 bases. CDR3 length equals 16 residues. With V trimmed by 2 bases and J by 5 bases, 11 bases remained unmatched. The germline V gene has CDR1 LNHNV and CDR2 YYDKDF (reference sequence). CDR3 bases: TGTGCCACCAGCAGACGGACAGGCCCTTCGGGATATGGCTACACCTTC. This gives the protein CATSRRTGPSGYGYTF.

This chain links TRBV3-1 (or the pseudogene TRBV3-2) with TRBJ2-7; D is perhaps TRBD2 (7 bases). CDR3 length equals 15 residues. Germline CDR1 LGHDT, CDR2 YNNKEL (reference sequence). V shed 4 bases and J shed 0 bases, with 13 bases lying between them. Here the CDR3 reads CASSPRGGGSYEQYF. CDR3 nucleotide sequence: TGTGCCAGCAGCCCCAGGGGAGGGGGCTCCTACGAGCAGTACTTC.

This chain connects TRBV7-9 to TRBJ1-1; tentatively, D is TRBD1 (5 bases). Looked up from germline, CDR1 is SEHNR and CDR2 is FQNEAQ (reference sequence). Trimming took 6 bases from V and 4 from J, leaving 15 bases between them. This CDR3 spans 14 amino acids. The CDR3 sequence: CASSSQGRSTEAFF. CDR3 sequence (DNA): TGTGCCAGCAGTTCGCAGGGACGGAGCACTGAAGCTTTCTTT.